The entry below describes one T cell receptor (beta chain). The antigen it recognizes is unknown. The input lacks base qualities; no much larger clone sits a single base away. The CDR3 starts with the cysteine, ends with the phenylalanine, and has 15 residues. This entry keeps only the CDR3 DNA: 45 bases, framed from base 1. CDR1 and CDR2 are drawn from the germline V gene: SNHLY, FYNNEI. The junction shows trimming of 6 bases on V and 10 bases on J, and the gene matches do not reach 10 bases of it. The immunoSEQ Assay was used to sequence TCR beta CDR3 regions from DNA. Concerning the study's data processing: To compute T cell density, TCR beta template counts were normalized to usable DNA, which was estimated by amplifying housekeeping genes. Richness was estimated using the preseqR package, with extrapolation to 400,000 templates for PBMC samples and to 120,000 templates for tissue samples. Clonality was defined by subtracting Pielou's evenness from one. To identify tissue-enriched TCRs, differential abundance testing was run on productive amino-acid clonotypes with a minimum total count of 5 and an alpha of 0.1. The Jaccard Index and the Morisita Overlap Index were used to measure how much the repertoires overlapped between compartments. GLIPH grouped TCR beta CDR3s together with public tetramer-defined viral CDR3s, and a viral motif had to include at least three viral sequences and also show V-gene enrichment. Drawn from immuneACCESS, this table holds only the in-frame rearrangements with V and J called that TCRdb kept. Clones are partly lost; checked studies trace under half to an unresolved V gene and leave the rest unexplained. That table supplies the V and J calls and clone size; D and trimming were determined from the DNA. The sample data list around 92,000 clones, and approximately 91% of these were observed just once. Roughly 4.3% of the sample comes from the top ten.

At diagnosis, peripheral blood, uninvolved tumor-adjacent lung and tumor were collected and stored as a combination of fresh-frozen and FFPE material. For TCR repertoire profiling, blood samples were analyzed in the form of peripheral blood mononuclear cells. The sample comes from a study of T cells in localized non-small cell lung cancer (dated by TCRdb to the early 2020s). A note on the overall study: Comparing tumors with uninvolved tumor-adjacent lungs, the study looked at the T cell repertoires of hundreds of patients with early-stage NSCLC. The cohort comprised 236 treatment-naïve NSCLC patients with resected, localized lung tumors. NSCLC patients had a mean age of around 70 years, and more than 120 were male and 107 female.

What the research found in general, with its limitations: Of the top 100 tumor clones, a median of roughly 57 were detected in paired uninvolved adjacent lung; roughly 26 were also among that lung's top 100. The highest T cell clonality was observed in uninvolved tumor-adjacent lung, where clonality exceeded that of tumor, suggesting that antigenic responses were more focused in uninvolved tumor-adjacent lung. Longer overall survival was associated with higher blood T cell density, whereas shorter survival was associated with higher adjacent-lung clonality. Because multi-region sequencing of the tumors was not done, intratumor heterogeneity could not be ruled out. Because the study design was exploratory, TCR variables were selected using unadjusted p-values without false-discovery rate correction.

The TCR was taken from a woman aged 35 to 70 with stage II squamous cell lung carcinoma. This sample comprised PBMCs, obtained before any cancer treatment. This receptor chain uses TRBV2 and TRBJ2-1, and 12 bases in between align with TRBD2. CDR3 sequence: CASSESSGRAGEQFF. The sequenced DNA: TGTGCCAGCAGCGAATCTAGCGGGAGGGCGGGGGAGCAGTTCTTC.